This entry lists 22 T cell receptor beta chains sequenced from one sample in a study of identical twins. One entry per CDR3 protein, called by TCRdb with MiXCR from the 5' RACE reads. Among about 520,000 distinct CDR3 sequences listed, 20% to 25% were seen once. This sample was shared with a second study, whose subject was T cells expressing NK-cell markers.

Material: CD4+ T cells sorted from blood. The receptor source for this set is a woman between 18 and 29 years old in good health.

V is TRBV10-2 and J is TRBJ2-5, with 7 bases identical to TRBD1. Germline trimming cut 8 bases from V and 2 bases from J; bases unmatched to any gene: 2. There are 12 residues in the CDR3. The germline V gene has CDR1 WSHSY and CDR2 SAAADI. CDR3 nucleotides: TGCGCCAGCGGGGGACAGCAAGAGACCCAGTACTTC. This codes for CASGGQQETQYF.

The table lists this clonotype with a few counts. V usage is TRBV5-1 and J usage is TRBJ2-7; 11 bases are shared with TRBD1. The V and J ends lost 6 bases and 5 bases, in that order; junction bases with no gene match: 7. In germline, CDR1 is SGHRS, CDR2 YFSETQ. The CDR3 is 14 amino acids. The CDR3 is CASNRDRGRDEQYF. DNA for the CDR3: TGCGCCAGCAACCGGGACAGGGGGAGAGACGAGCAGTACTTC.

This clonotype has just a few counts. The gene calls are TRBV12-3 or TRBV12-4 and TRBJ1-1, with a weak D call TRBD1 (5 bases). V was trimmed by 3 bases and J by 5 bases, leaving 13 bases between them. There are 14 residues in the CDR3. CDR3 sequence (DNA): TGTGCCAGCAGTTTTGAGGGGCTTAAGACTGAAGCTTTCTTT. It is translated as CASSFEGLKTEAFF.

This chain links TRBV12-3 or TRBV12-4 with TRBJ2-6; 7 nucleotides line up with TRBD1. The V segment lost 4 bases and the J segment 0 bases; nucleotides outside the gene matches: 9. The CDR3 contains 18 residues. CDR3 protein: CASSSNRGTNSGANVLTF. In DNA, the CDR3 is TGTGCCAGCAGTTCCAACAGGGGCACTAACTCTGGGGCCAACGTCCTGACTTTC.

V gene TRBV5-6 combines with J gene TRBJ2-1; 7 nucleotides align to TRBD1. This CDR3 is built from 15 residues. V was clipped by 0 bases and J by 7 bases; unmatched bases: 7. Germline values: CDR1 SGHDT, CDR2 YYEEEE. The CDR3 is CASSLGGTVRNEQFF. The CDR3 nucleotides read TGTGCCAGCAGCTTGGGGGGGACAGTAAGAAATGAGCAGTTCTTC.

This clonotype has more than one count but fewer than ten. The chain links TRBV10-3 to TRBJ2-7; D remains unclear. Germline V CDR1 and CDR2: ENHRY, SYGVKD. CDR3 length: 13 amino acids. Trimming removed 3 bases from V and 4 bases from J, with 10 bases in between. CDR3 loop: CAISDNGGYEQYF. CDR3 DNA: TGTGCCATCAGTGATAACGGTGGGTACGAGCAGTACTTC.

This clonotype was found a few times. The rearrangement links TRBV6-2 or TRBV6-3 to TRBJ1-1; D remains ambiguous. CDR1 is MNHEY, CDR2 SVGEGT, per germline. Trimming left V 2 bases short and J 4 bases short, with 8 bases between. There are 13 residues in the CDR3. In nucleotides, the CDR3 is TGTGCCAGCAGTTACCTATGGGGCACTGAAGCTTTCTTT. It yields the protein CASSYLWGTEAFF.

The chain has TRBV29-1 and TRBJ2-7, with 10 bases that match TRBD2. The CDR3 is 16 amino acids. The V gene end was trimmed by 4 bases and the J gene end by 2 bases; junction bases not matched to a gene: 11. Germline-derived CDR1 and CDR2 are SQVTM and ANQGSEA. The CDR3, as DNA: TGCAGCGTTGCTCCATACGGGGGACTAGCGACCTACGAGCAGTACTTC. This translates into CSVAPYGGLATYEQYF.

This clonotype was detected a few times. The chain uses TRBV18 and TRBJ2-3; no reliable D call. The germline V gene has CDR1 KGHSH and CDR2 LQKENI. The CDR3 spans 14 residues. Trimming cost V 3 bases and J 3 bases, with 10 bases left between them. The CDR3, as DNA: TGTGCCAGCTCACCTCCGGTTCTAACAGATACGCAGTATTTT. Encoded protein: CASSPPVLTDTQYF.

The gene calls are TRBV20-1 and TRBJ2-7; D not resolved. Germline V lookup: CDR1 DFQATT, CDR2 SNEGSKA (reference sequence). Trimming took off 2 bases at V and 2 bases at J, with 7 bases between the two ends. The CDR3 has 12 amino acids. The chain's CDR3 is CSARQAPYEQYF. CDR3 nucleotide sequence: TGCAGTGCTAGACAGGCCCCCTACGAGCAGTACTTC.

This clonotype was seen many times. The genes are TRBV6-2 or TRBV6-3 and TRBJ1-5; D uncertain. The CDR3 is 15 amino acids. Trimming removed 0 bases at V and 1 base at J, with 7 bases between. Germline CDR1 and CDR2: MNHEY and SVGEGT. In DNA form, the CDR3 reads TGTGCCAGCAGTTACTCGTGGGGAAGCAATCAGCCCCAGCATTTT. It yields the protein CASSYSWGSNQPQHF.

The chain uses TRBV29-1 and TRBJ2-1; 7 bases agree with TRBD2. Trimming took 4 bases from V and 7 from J; bases not matched to a gene: 10. Germline CDR1 is SQVTM and CDR2 is ANQGSEA. This CDR3 has 14 amino acids. In nucleotides, the CDR3 is TGCAGCGTTGGGGCTTTGACTAGCACAAATGAGCAGTTCTTC. This translates into CSVGALTSTNEQFF.

V and J are TRBV5-1 and TRBJ2-3; D perhaps matches TRBD2 (5 bases). The ends were cut back, 6 bases at V and 2 bases at J, with 13 bases in the middle. Per the germline V gene, CDR1 is SGHRS and CDR2 is YFSETQ. The CDR3 is 14 residues long. This CDR3 reads CASKLSGYTDTQYF. The CDR3 DNA reads as TGCGCCAGCAAGTTGTCGGGGTACACAGATACGCAGTATTTT.

The chain joins TRBV12-3 or TRBV12-4 to TRBJ1-5; D is ambiguous. V was trimmed by 6 bases and J by 0 bases, leaving 12 bases between them. The CDR3 covers 15 residues. The DNA of the CDR3 is TGTGCCAGCAGGTCCAGAGCGGATAGCAATCAGCCCCAGCATTTT. It translates to CASRSRADSNQPQHF.

This clonotype was observed a few times. The chain couples TRBV2 to TRBJ2-3; perhaps D is TRBD1 or TRBD2 (5 bases each). The CDR3 is 16 amino acids. Germline V gives CDR1 SNHLY, CDR2 FYNNEI. V shed 6 bases and J shed 6 bases, with 22 bases lying between them. This CDR3 is CASRNQGSSREDTQYF. The CDR3 DNA reads TGTGCCAGCAGAAATCAAGGGTCTAGCAGGGAGGATACGCAGTATTTT.

This clonotype came up many times. The chain employs TRBV5-1 and TRBJ1-1; no firm D call. From germline, CDR1 is SGHRS and CDR2 YFSETQ. V lost 7 bases, J lost 2 bases, and 6 bases lay in between. This CDR3 is built from 11 residues. The DNA for the CDR3 is TGCGCCAGCCCCATTAACACTGAAGCTTTCTTT. Translated: CASPINTEAFF.

This clonotype has just a few counts. The V and J genes are TRBV9 and TRBJ2-1, with TRBD2 identical over 13 bases. CDR3 length: 16 residues. V gave up 2 bases and J gave up 4 bases; unmatched junction bases: 3. CDR1 and CDR2 from the germline V gene are SGDLS and YYNGEE. CDR3 region: CASSVGLAGIYNEQFF. The CDR3 DNA reads TGTGCCAGCAGCGTGGGACTAGCGGGGATATACAATGAGCAGTTCTTC.

The rearrangement uses TRBV5-6 and TRBJ2-7; D gene uncertain. Germline V CDR1 and CDR2: SGHDT, YYEEEE. The V gene lost 3 bases and the J gene lost 1 base, with 11 bases spanning the gap. The CDR3 is 14 residues long. CDR3 sequence (DNA): TGTGCCAGCAGCTGGGCAGGATTTTCCTACGAGCAGTACTTC. Amino acids: CASSWAGFSYEQYF. Full variable domain (rest looked up from reference TRBV5-6 and TRBJ2-7): DAGVTQSPTHLIKTRGQQVTLRCSPKSGHDTVSWYQQALGQGPQFIFQYYEEEERQRGNFPDRFSGHQFPNYSSELNVNALLLGDSALYLCASSWAGFSYEQYFGPGTRLTVT.

This clonotype was detected a few times. The chain has TRBV7-9 and TRBJ2-7, with unresolved D. This CDR3 has 15 residues. The germline V and J ends were trimmed by 5 bases and 4 bases, with 18 bases remaining between them. In germline, CDR1 is SEHNR, CDR2 FQNEAQ (reference sequence). DNA of the CDR3: TGTGCCAGCAGCAGTCCACATAGAGGTGTTTACGAGCAGTACTTC. Its protein product is CASSSPHRGVYEQYF.

This clonotype was detected a few times. This chain links TRBV4-2 with TRBJ2-1; 8 bases map to TRBD2. Germline CDR1 LGHNA, CDR2 YNFKEQ. V gave up 4 bases and J gave up 10 bases; unmatched junction bases: 15. The CDR3 consists of 16 residues. CDR3 DNA: TGTGCCAGCAGCCCGGGCCTGCCGGGGGGGCCTCAGGAGCAGTTCTTC. It translates to CASSPGLPGGPQEQFF.

This clonotype was found a few times. V gene TRBV5-4 combines with J gene TRBJ1-1, with D possibly being TRBD1 (5 bases). Trimming stripped 4 bases from V and 0 bases from J, with 13 bases between. This CDR3 region has 15 residues. The germline CDR1 and CDR2 sequences are SGHNT and YYREEE (reference sequence). The DNA of the CDR3 is TGTGCCAGCAGCGCGCTACAGGTTTTGAACACTGAAGCTTTCTTT. This sequence encodes CASSALQVLNTEAFF.

The chain couples TRBV11-3 to TRBJ2-1, with 12 nucleotides matching TRBD2. V was clipped by 3 bases and J by 6 bases; unmatched bases: 3. Germline V gives CDR1 SGHNT, CDR2 YENEEA. This CDR3 comprises 15 residues. The CDR3 sequence: CASSFLAGGRNEQFF. CDR3 bases: TGTGCCAGCAGCTTCCTAGCGGGGGGGCGCAATGAGCAGTTCTTC.